These T cell receptor beta chains were read from a single sample in a study of cytomegalovirus exposure and HLA in healthy donors. TCRdb keeps only in-frame clones here, not all; method: immunoSEQ multiplex PCR. The sample shows about 160,000 clones, approximately 60% of them seen only once. The sequenced sample consisted of PBMCs. The receptors were gathered from a woman aged 60-75 years in good health and CMV-seropositive. CDR3s include the opening cysteine and the closing phenylalanine or tryptophan. D genes are given only for firm matches. Only some rows state a clone size, as once, few, many or a class for expanded clones.

d_call	v_call	j_call	clone_size	cdr3_aa	cdr3_nt
-	TRBV5-5	TRBJ1-4	-	CASSLALLQGNNEKLFF	TGTGCCAGCAGCTTGGCCCTACTGCAGGGAAATAATGAAAAACTGTTTTTT
-	TRBV7-3	TRBJ2-1	-	CASSLRADSSYNEQFF	TGTGCCAGCAGCTTAAGAGCGGATAGCTCCTACAATGAGCAGTTCTTC
TRBD1	TRBV5-1	TRBJ1-4	once	CASSLGTGTEKLFF	TGCGCCAGCAGCTTGGGGACAGGGACCGAAAAACTGTTTTTT
TRBD2	TRBV2	TRBJ2-1	-	CASSVLAVYNEQFF	TGTGCCAGCAGTGTACTAGCGGTCTACAATGAGCAGTTCTTC
-	TRBV2	TRBJ2-7	few	CASGGVWEVEQYF	TGTGCCAGCGGAGGCGTATGGGAGGTGGAGCAGTACTTC
TRBD1	TRBV28	TRBJ1-3	-	CASKNRGGSGNTIYF	TGTGCCAGCAAAAACAGGGGGGGATCTGGAAACACCATATATTTT
TRBD2	TRBV11-2	TRBJ2-5	-	CASSLVSGRAGRETQYF	TGTGCCAGCAGCTTAGTGAGCGGGAGGGCCGGGAGGGAGACCCAGTACTTC
-	TRBV7-2	TRBJ1-1	-	CASSFKAASNTEAFF	TGTGCCAGCAGCTTTAAAGCGGCCTCGAACACTGAAGCTTTCTTT
TRBD2	TRBV19	TRBJ2-3	-	CASNLVAGSDTQYF	TGTGCCAGCAATCTCGTAGCGGGATCAGATACGCAGTATTTT
-	TRBV9	TRBJ2-2	few	CASSVSQGANTGELFF	TGTGCCAGCAGCGTCTCACAGGGTGCGAACACCGGGGAGCTGTTTTTT
-	TRBV13	TRBJ2-2	-	CASSPPQGSAGELFF	TGTGCCAGCAGCCCGCCACAGGGATCGGCCGGGGAGCTGTTTTTT
TRBD2	TRBV7-6	TRBJ2-7	-	CASSMGLAGASEQYF	TGTGCCAGCAGCATGGGACTAGCGGGAGCCAGCGAGCAGTACTTC
-	TRBV7-3	TRBJ2-2	-	CASSLRGQGNTGELFF	TGTGCCAGCAGCTTAAGGGGTCAGGGTAACACCGGGGAGCTGTTTTTT
-	TRBV9	TRBJ2-1	-	CASSVAVTTYNEQFF	TGTGCCAGCAGCGTAGCTGTGACTACCTACAATGAGCAGTTCTTC
TRBD1	TRBV2	TRBJ1-6	-	CASSAGTGTYNSPLHF	TGTGCCAGCAGTGCCGGGACAGGGACCTATAATTCACCCCTCCACTTT
-	TRBV10-3	TRBJ1-1	-	CATTRDVDTEAFF	TGTGCCACCACCAGGGATGTGGACACTGAAGCTTTCTTT
-	TRBV15	TRBJ2-3	many	CATSIIRGGTDTQYF	TGTGCCACCAGCATAATAAGGGGGGGGACAGATACGCAGTATTTT
TRBD1	TRBV19	TRBJ1-4	-	CASSSQGTGEKLFF	TGTGCCAGTTCCTCACAGGGGACGGGCGAAAAACTGTTTTTT
TRBD2	TRBV18	TRBJ2-7	-	CASSLKVAGDNEQYF	TGTGCCAGCTCCCTCAAGGTAGCGGGAGACAACGAGCAGTACTTC
-	TRBV28	TRBJ2-5	-	CASSPPSAKDQETQYF	TGTGCCAGCAGTCCTCCTAGCGCCAAAGATCAAGAGACCCAGTACTTC
-	TRBV4-3	TRBJ2-1	-	CASSQDLYVGPGDNEQFF	TGCGCCAGCAGCCAAGATTTGTACGTGGGTCCCGGGGACAATGAGCAGTTCTTC
TRBD1	TRBV2	TRBJ2-4	-	CASREGSGTGHIQYF	TGTGCCAGCAGGGAGGGCTCCGGGACAGGGCACATTCAGTACTTC
-	TRBV15	TRBJ2-7	-	CATSREGAPHEQYF	TGTGCCACCAGCAGAGAGGGGGCGCCCCACGAGCAGTACTTC
TRBD1	TRBV10-3	TRBJ1-6	-	CAISGQGIGGSPLHF	TGTGCCATCAGCGGACAGGGTATAGGTGGATCACCCCTCCACTTT
TRBD1	TRBV6-5	TRBJ1-1	-	CASRLDPGTGLVF	TGTGCCAGCAGACTAGACCCCGGGACAGGGTTGGTCTTT
TRBD1	TRBV12-5	TRBJ1-1	-	CASGIRDRGLLMNTEAFF	TGTGCTAGTGGGATCCGGGACAGGGGGCTTCTTATGAACACTGAAGCTTTCTTT
-	TRBV7-9	TRBJ2-7	-	CASSLVPTYEQYF	TGTGCCAGCAGCTTAGTCCCCACCTACGAGCAGTACTTC
TRBD1	TRBV5-6	TRBJ2-5	-	CASSLRQGAETQYF	TGTGCCAGCAGCTTGCGGCAGGGGGCTGAGACCCAGTACTTC
-	TRBV5-6	TRBJ1-3	-	CASSMELPGNTIYF	TGTGCCAGCAGCATGGAGCTCCCTGGAAACACCATATATTTT
TRBD1	TRBV7-7	TRBJ2-5	-	CASSLNRGEETQYF	TGTGCTAGCAGCTTAAACAGGGGGGAAGAGACCCAGTACTTC
-	TRBV2	TRBJ1-3	-	CASSDLSSGNTIYF	TGTGCCAGCAGTGATCTGAGCTCTGGAAACACCATATATTTT
TRBD1	TRBV2	TRBJ1-5	-	CASSQGQGSNQPQHF	TGTGCCAGCAGCCAGGGACAGGGGAGCAATCAGCCCCAGCATTTT
-	TRBV18	TRBJ1-3	-	CASSPGLISGNTIYF	TGTGCCAGCTCACCGGGACTGATCTCTGGAAACACCATATATTTT
TRBD2	TRBV7-2	TRBJ2-1	-	CASSPRGLAVTGAYNEQFF	TGTGCCAGCAGCCCACGGGGACTAGCGGTAACAGGGGCCTACAATGAGCAGTTCTTC
TRBD1	TRBV2	TRBJ1-5	-	CASSGDRGFEPQHF	TGTGCCAGCAGTGGGGACAGGGGGTTTGAGCCCCAGCATTTT
TRBD2	TRBV23-1	TRBJ2-7	-	CASSQSGLAGSTRYEQYF	TGCGCCAGCAGTCAATCTGGCCTAGCGGGTTCTACTCGTTACGAGCAGTACTTC
TRBD2	TRBV27	TRBJ2-5	-	CASSSQGELAGEETQYF	TGTGCCAGCAGCAGCCAGGGGGAACTAGCGGGAGAAGAGACCCAGTACTTC
TRBD1	TRBV5-1	TRBJ2-7	-	CASSWTGVASYEQYF	TGCGCCAGCAGCTGGACAGGGGTAGCGAGTTACGAGCAGTACTTC
-	TRBV9	TRBJ2-5	once	CASSVGNSQETQYF	TGTGCCAGCAGCGTAGGGAACAGCCAAGAGACCCAGTACTTC
-	TRBV5-1	TRBJ1-2	-	CASSLGGNDGYTF	TGCGCCAGCAGTCTGGGGGGGAATGATGGCTACACCTTC
TRBD2	TRBV2	TRBJ2-1	-	CASEGTSGRLLYNEQFF	TGTGCCAGCGAAGGGACTAGCGGGAGGCTCCTCTACAATGAGCAGTTCTTC
-	TRBV2	TRBJ2-2	-	CATEGQGTGELFF	TGTGCCACCGAGGGGCAGGGGACCGGGGAGCTGTTTTTT
TRBD1	TRBV29-1	TRBJ2-7	-	CSAGTGYYEQYF	TGCAGCGCCGGGACAGGGTACTACGAGCAGTACTTC
TRBD2	TRBV29-1	TRBJ2-1	-	CSVIISGSERVNEQFF	TGCAGCGTGATTATTAGCGGGAGTGAGCGGGTCAATGAGCAGTTCTTC
TRBD1	TRBV7-2	TRBJ1-1	-	CASSPDRVYTEAFF	TGTGCCAGCAGCCCGGACAGGGTATACACTGAAGCTTTCTTT
TRBD2	TRBV19	TRBJ2-1	-	CASSITAGGPRGEQFF	TGTGCCAGTAGTATTACGGCGGGAGGGCCGAGAGGTGAGCAGTTCTTC
TRBD1	TRBV7-2	TRBJ2-3	-	CASSLLGQGEDTQYF	TGTGCCAGCAGCTTATTGGGACAGGGCGAAGATACGCAGTATTTT
TRBD1	TRBV6-1	TRBJ1-1	-	CASSEAGTGKEAFF	TGTGCCAGCAGTGAAGCCGGGACAGGGAAAGAAGCTTTCTTT
TRBD1	TRBV23-1	TRBJ1-2	-	CASIPRDRVGYTF	TGCGCCAGCATCCCCCGGGACAGGGTTGGCTACACCTTC
TRBD1	TRBV19	TRBJ2-7	-	CASRPGQGSFEQYF	TGTGCCAGTAGACCGGGACAGGGGTCCTTCGAGCAGTACTTC